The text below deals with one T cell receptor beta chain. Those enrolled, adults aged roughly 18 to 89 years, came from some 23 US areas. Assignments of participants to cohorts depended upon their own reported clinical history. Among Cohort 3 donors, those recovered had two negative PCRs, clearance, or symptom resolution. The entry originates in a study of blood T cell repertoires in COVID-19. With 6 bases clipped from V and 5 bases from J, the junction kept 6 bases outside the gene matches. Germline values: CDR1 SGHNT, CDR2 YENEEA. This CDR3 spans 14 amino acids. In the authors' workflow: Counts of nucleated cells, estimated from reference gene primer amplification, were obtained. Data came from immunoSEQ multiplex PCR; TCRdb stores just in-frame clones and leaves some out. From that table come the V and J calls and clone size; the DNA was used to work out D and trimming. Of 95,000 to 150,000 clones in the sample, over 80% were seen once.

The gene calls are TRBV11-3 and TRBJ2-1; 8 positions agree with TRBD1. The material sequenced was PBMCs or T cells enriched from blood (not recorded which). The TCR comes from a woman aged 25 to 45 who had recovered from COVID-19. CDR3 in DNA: TGTGCCAGCAGAAGAGGACAGGGTAACAATGAGCAGTTCTTC. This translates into CASRRGQGNNEQFF. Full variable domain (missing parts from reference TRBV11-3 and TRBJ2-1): EAGVVQSPRYKIIEKKQPVAFWCNPISGHNTLYWYLQNLGQGPELLIRYENEEAVDDSQLPKDRFSAERLKGVDSTLKIQPAELGDSAVYLCASRRGQGNNEQFFGPGTRLTVL.